These 12 T cell receptor beta chains originate from one sample sequenced in a study of regulatory T cells in long-lasting Graves disease. The sample's time point: newly diagnosed GD, antithyroid drugs for less than 3 months. After RNA was extracted from PBMCs, the TCR library was made from it. Arm-PCR of CDR3 regions and iRepertoire HTBI primers were used to build TCR beta libraries. TCRdb re-analysed the multiplex PCR reads in MiXCR, keeping a single row per CDR3 protein. The sample shows about 450,000 distinct CDR3 sequences, 16% of them seen only once. A further study also used this sample, focusing on T cells in Graves' hyperthyroidism and ophthalmopathy.

Sequencing used peripheral blood mononuclear cells (PBMCs), obtained at new diagnosis, from a patient treated with antithyroid drugs. Receptor source: a woman aged 25-40 years with Graves disease.

This chain connects TRBV7-3 to TRBJ2-7; a possible D gene is TRBD2 (6 bases). Germline-derived CDR1 and CDR2 are SGHTA and FQGTGA. The V and J ends lost 1 base and 0 bases respectively, with 13 bases between them. The CDR3 consists of 16 residues. CDR3 in DNA: TGTGCCAGCAGCTTAAGTATGGCGGGGAGCTCCTACGAGCAGTACTTC. Residues: CASSLSMAGSSYEQYF. Looking up the rest from reference TRBV7-3 and TRBJ2-7 gives the full variable domain: GAGVSQTPSNKVTEKGKYVELRCDPISGHTALYWYRQSLGQGPEFLIYFQGTGAADDSGLPNDRFFAVRPEGSVSTLKIQRTERGDSAVYLCASSLSMAGSSYEQYFGPGTRLTVT.

Ten or more counts support this clonotype. The rearrangement uses TRBV24-1 and TRBJ1-2, with no clear D. V was cut by 2 bases and J by 8 bases, with 5 bases left in between. This CDR3 has 11 residues. Germline V gene sequence: CDR1 KGHDR, CDR2 SFDVKD. In DNA, the CDR3 is TGTGCCACCAGTGATTCCGACGGCTACACCTTC. This gives the protein CATSDSDGYTF.

The rearrangement uses TRBV7-6 and TRBJ1-1; D is perhaps TRBD1 (5 bases). Trimming removed 5 bases from V and 1 base from J, with 11 bases in between. Germline loops: CDR1 SGHVS, CDR2 FNYEAQ. The CDR3 covers 14 residues. CDR3 sequence (DNA): TGTGCCAGCAGCCCGGGGCATGCGAACACTGAAGCTTTCTTT. Translating gives CASSPGHANTEAFF. Combining the CDR3 with reference TRBV7-6 and TRBJ1-1 gives the whole variable domain GAGVSQSPRYKVTKRGQDVALRCDPISGHVSLYWYRQALGQGPEFLTYFNYEAQQDKSGLPNDRFSAERPEGSISTLTIQRTEQRDSAMYRCASSPGHANTEAFFGQGTRLTVV.

This clonotype came up a few times. V gene TRBV5-1 combines with J gene TRBJ2-7, with 7 bases aligning to TRBD1. CDR1 is SGHRS and CDR2 is YFSETQ in the germline V gene. The V gene end was trimmed by 4 bases and the J gene end by 4 bases; junction bases not matched to a gene: 8. The CDR3 contains 14 residues. CDR3 nucleotides: TGCGCCAGCAGCCTAGGGACAGCCAATTACGAGCAGTACTTC. It is translated as CASSLGTANYEQYF.

The table lists this clonotype with a few counts. The rearrangement joins TRBV7-2 to TRBJ2-2, with no clear D. The germline CDR1 and CDR2 sequences are SGHTA and FQGNSA. The V gene lost 4 bases and the J gene lost 7 bases, with 7 bases spanning the gap. The CDR3 is 12 residues long. CDR3 protein: CASSYSNGELFF. The CDR3 DNA sequence: TGTGCCAGCAGCTATTCCAACGGGGAGCTGTTTTTT.

This clonotype was observed many times. V and J are TRBV10-3 and TRBJ2-2; no definite D call. Germline V gene sequence: CDR1 ENHRY, CDR2 SYGVKD. The CDR3 consists of 13 residues. Trimming cost V 3 bases and J 7 bases, with 9 bases left between them. CDR3 sequence reads: CAISERGDGELFF. The DNA for the CDR3 is TGTGCCATCAGTGAACGAGGAGACGGGGAGCTGTTTTTT.

In this sample, this clonotype turned up a few times. This chain uses TRBV7-9 with TRBJ2-2; 11 nucleotides align to TRBD2. Trimming cost V 0 bases and J 6 bases; bases outside gene matches: 9. Germline V gene sequence: CDR1 SEHNR, CDR2 FQNEAQ (reference sequence). This CDR3 spans 18 amino acids. The CDR3 is CASSLASVNSGRAGELFF. In DNA form, the CDR3 reads TGTGCCAGCAGCTTAGCGTCCGTAAATAGCGGGAGGGCCGGGGAGCTGTTTTTT.

The table lists this clonotype with many counts. The chain couples TRBV6-1 to TRBJ1-5, with D possibly being TRBD1 (6 bases). CDR1 and CDR2 from the germline V gene are MNHNS and SASEGT. The CDR3 spans 14 residues. The V end was cut by 7 bases, the J end by 2 bases, with 12 bases between. The CDR3 DNA sequence: TGTGCCAGCACGGGACAAAGGGGCAATCAGCCCCAGCATTTT. Residues: CASTGQRGNQPQHF.

This clonotype was counted many times. V is TRBV20-1 and J is TRBJ2-7; 10 nucleotides line up with TRBD2. Germline lookup yields CDR1 DFQATT and CDR2 SNEGSKA (reference sequence). Unmatched junction bases numbered 7, after V lost 6 bases and J lost 2 bases. The CDR3 is 14 residues long. CDR3 region: CSAPLLAGTYEQYF. In nucleotides, the CDR3 is TGCAGTGCACCCCTACTAGCGGGAACCTACGAGCAGTACTTC.

Points on this clonotype: Mismatch with germline at one junction end may stem from a read error. V and J are TRBV27 and TRBJ2-2, with D possibly matching TRBD2 (6 bases). Germline CDR1 MNHEY, CDR2 SMNVEV (reference sequence). The length of the CDR3 is 14 residues. This CDR3 is CANSSRVGGGELFF. DNA for the CDR3: TGTGCCAACAGTTCTCGGGTGGGGGGCGGGGAGCTGTTTTTT.

This clonotype was observed at least ten times. The J gene is TRBJ1-1, the V gene TRBV7-2, with 10 bases fitting TRBD1. Germline trimming cut 4 bases from V and 10 bases from J; bases unmatched to any gene: 6. This CDR3 comprises 13 residues. Germline CDR1 SGHTA, CDR2 FQGNSA. CDR3: CASSSGTGVTAFF. The CDR3 coding sequence is TGTGCCAGCAGCTCCGGGACAGGGGTCACAGCTTTCTTT. Full variable domain (rest looked up from reference TRBV7-2 and TRBJ1-1): GAGVSQSPSNKVTEKGKDVELRCDPISGHTALYWYRQSLGQGLEFLIYFQGNSAPDKSGLPSDRFSAERTGGSVSTLTIQRTQQEDSAVYLCASSSGTGVTAFFGQGTRLTVV.

There are many counts of this clonotype. V and J are TRBV18 and TRBJ2-7; D assignment may be TRBD1 or TRBD2 (6 bases each). Germline V CDR1 and CDR2: KGHSH, LQKENI. V lost 8 bases and J lost 1, with 15 bases in between. The CDR3 is 14 residues long. The CDR3 region has the DNA TGTGCCAGCAGCTCGGGGGCAGGGTCCTACGAGCAGTACTTC. It codes for CASSSGAGSYEQYF.